The 9 T cell receptor beta chains below all came from one sample that was sequenced in a study of a mutant IDH1 vaccine in newly diagnosed glioma. Time point reported: week 11, during vaccination. Alongside topical imiquimod, each dose of vaccine comprised 300 ug of mutant IDH1 20-mer peptide. The repertoire was sequenced with immunoSEQ multiplex PCR; TCRdb's copy has only in-frame clones and lacks some. The sample carries fewer than 150,000 clones, roughly nine tenths recorded once. Their recognized antigens are unknown. Sequenced here: PBMCs, sampled from a glioma patient whose treatment included an IDH1 peptide vaccine. The receptor set was obtained from a woman between 50 and 59 years old with glioma.

This sequence joins TRBV27 and TRBJ1-1; D may be TRBD1 (5 bases). The CDR3 is made up of 14 amino acids. V dropped 2 bases and J dropped 5 bases, with 12 bases sitting between them. Per germline, CDR1 MNHEY and CDR2 SMNVEV (reference sequence). Written as DNA, the CDR3 is TGTGCCAGCAGTTTAGGTGCGGGGGAAACTGAAGCTTTCTTT. This sequence encodes CASSLGAGETEAFF.

CDR3 nucleotides: TGTGCCAGCAGCTCTTTCCGGGACAGGGATAGATATGGCTACACCTTC. This gives the protein CASSSFRDRDRYGYTF. The chain joins TRBV7-8 to TRBJ1-2; the match to TRBD1 covers 9 bases. Germline values: CDR1 SGHVS, CDR2 FQNEAQ. J lost 5 bases, V lost 4 bases, and 11 bases had no gene match. This CDR3 contains 16 residues.

This chain joins TRBV9 and TRBJ2-7; 7 bases fit TRBD2. From germline, CDR1 is SGDLS and CDR2 YYNGEE. V lost 0 bases to trimming and J lost 3 bases; unmatched junction nucleotides: 6. This CDR3 contains 15 residues. CDR3 region: CASSVGSSGYYEQYF. The CDR3 DNA reads as TGTGCCAGCAGCGTAGGATCTAGCGGATACTACGAGCAGTACTTC. The complete variable domain, with remaining parts taken from reference TRBV9 and TRBJ2-7, reads DSGVTQTPKHLITATGQRVTLRCSPRSGDLSVYWYQQSLDQGLQFLIQYYNGEERAKGNILERFSAQQFPDLHSELNLSSLELGDSALYFCASSVGSSGYYEQYFGPGTRLTVT.

V and J are TRBV10-3 and TRBJ2-6; perhaps D is TRBD1 or TRBD2 (5 bases each). The V end lost 0 bases, the J end lost 3 bases, and 12 bases lay between the germline ends. The germline V gene encodes CDR1 ENHRY and CDR2 SYGVKD. The CDR3 has 17 amino acids. The CDR3 nucleotides read TGTGCCATCAGTGAGTCATCTGGGGGTGTTGGGGCCAACGTCCTGACTTTC. This translates into CAISESSGGVGANVLTF.

This chain joins TRBV14 and TRBJ1-2; 7 positions match TRBD1. The CDR3 loop spans 15 amino acids. The germline gives CDR1 SGHDN, CDR2 FVKESK. The V gene end was trimmed by 3 bases and the J gene end by 3 bases; junction bases not matched to a gene: 7. CDR3 DNA: TGTGCCAGCAGCCATACGCCGGGACAGTACTATGGCTACACCTTC. Residues: CASSHTPGQYYGYTF.

The V and J genes are TRBV5-1 and TRBJ2-1, with TRBD2 matching 7 bases. With 6 bases clipped from V and 0 bases from J, the junction kept 3 bases outside the gene matches. CDR1 SGHRS and CDR2 YFSETQ come from the germline V gene. The length of the CDR3 is 14 residues. CDR3 nucleotides: TGCGCCAGCACGGGAGGCCGCTCCTACAATGAGCAGTTCTTC. It codes for CASTGGRSYNEQFF.

The gene calls are TRBV6-5 and TRBJ2-4, with TRBD1 matching over 7 bases. This CDR3 comprises 15 residues. CDR1 is MNHEY and CDR2 is SVGAGI in the germline V gene. The J segment lost 3 bases and the V segment lost 5 bases, leaving 7 bases of the junction unmatched. The CDR3 loop is CASSRAGTDKNIQYF. The CDR3 nucleotides are TGTGCCAGCAGTCGAGCCGGGACAGACAAAAACATTCAGTACTTC.

J is TRBJ1-1 and V is TRBV11-2; tentative D call: TRBD1 (6 bases). V was pared by 3 bases and J by 1 base, with 12 bases between. The CDR3 has 15 amino acids. The germline CDR1 and CDR2 sequences are SGHAT and FQNNGV. The CDR3 region has the DNA TGTGCCAGCAGCTTCGATCGGGGACAGAACACTGAAGCTTTCTTT. This gives the protein CASSFDRGQNTEAFF.

This clone has more than one count but fewer than ten. The chain recombines TRBV10-3 with TRBJ1-2; 10 bases map to TRBD1. The CDR3 consists of 13 residues. V was clipped by 6 bases and J by 3 bases; unmatched bases: 1. Germline CDR1 is ENHRY and CDR2 is SYGVKD. This CDR3 is CAIRGTGDYGYTF. DNA for the CDR3: TGTGCCATCAGGGGGACAGGGGACTATGGCTACACCTTC.